This T cell receptor (beta chain) stems from a study of cytomegalovirus exposure and HLA in healthy donors. V was pared by 5 bases and J by 4 bases, with 12 bases of the junction left unmatched. The CDR3 runs to 16 residues. Germline-derived CDR1 and CDR2 are MNHEY and SMNVEV (reference sequence). Profiling relied on immunoSEQ multiplex PCR, and the TCRdb table lists in-frame clones only, not all of them. Among under 400,000 clones listed, roughly 90% were seen once. The gene calls are TRBV27 and TRBJ1-1; 8 bases are a match to TRBD1. The sample comprised PBMCs. This clonotype originated in a woman younger than 35 in good health and CMV-seronegative. CDR3 DNA sequence: TGTGCCAGCAGTCAAGACAGGGGTAGTGGGGTCACTGAAGCTTTCTTT. Amino acids: CASSQDRGSGVTEAFF.